What follows are 18 T cell receptor beta chains derived from one specimen sequenced in a study of CD8+ T cells in alopecia areata. cDNA prepared by RNA extraction and subsequent reverse transcription served as the template for sequencing. Produced via immunoSEQ multiplex PCR; TCRdb's table is partial and in-frame only. The sample has about 140,000 clones, 40% to 65% seen once. The specimen comprised CD4+ T cells sorted from blood, sampled at week 0. The receptors here all came from a human donor with alopecia areata.

The V call is TRBV30, the J call TRBJ2-3, with D possibly TRBD2 on 5 matching bases. The CDR3 totals 14 residues. Trimming took off 5 bases at V and 4 bases at J, with 16 bases between the two ends. The germline gives CDR1 GTSNPN, CDR2 SVGIG (reference sequence). The CDR3 protein is CAWLIRGRADTQYF. CDR3 bases: TGTGCCTGGCTAATCCGGGGAAGGGCAGATACGCAGTATTTT.

This clone was seen more than once but under ten times. The J gene is TRBJ2-1, the V gene TRBV7-2; 10 bases fit TRBD2. There are 13 residues in the CDR3. The V segment lost 8 bases and the J segment 7 bases; nucleotides outside the gene matches: 5. Germline-derived CDR1 and CDR2 are SGHTA and FQGNSA. The CDR3 nucleotides read TGTGCCAGCTCTAGCGGGAGAAAGAATGAGCAGTTCTTC. Its protein product is CASSSGRKNEQFF.

The chain is built from TRBV28 and TRBJ2-7; D is perhaps TRBD2 (5 bases). The CDR3 has 14 residues. Trimming left V 4 bases short and J 0 bases short, with 10 bases between. CDR1 MDHEN and CDR2 SYDVKM come from the germline V gene. The CDR3 bases are TGTGCCAGCAGTTCCCCCGGGGACTCCTACGAGCAGTACTTC. It codes for CASSSPGDSYEQYF.

In its sample, this clone was seen once. The V gene is TRBV29-1, the J gene TRBJ2-1; 9 nucleotides agree with TRBD2. V shed 2 bases and J 1 base; nucleotides not matched to a gene: 6. The length of the CDR3 is 16 residues. CDR1 and CDR2 from the germline V gene are SQVTM and ANQGSEA. CDR3 protein: CSVEKLAGLSYNEQFF. The CDR3 DNA follows: TGCAGCGTTGAAAAGCTAGCGGGACTTTCCTACAATGAGCAGTTCTTC.

The J gene is TRBJ2-1, the V gene TRBV5-1, with TRBD2 identical over 9 bases. V lost 0 bases to trimming and J lost 6 bases; unmatched junction nucleotides: 10. CDR3 length: 17 residues. Per the germline V gene, CDR1 is SGHRS and CDR2 is YFSETQ. CDR3 amino acids: CASSLAGGSGSPNEQFF. The CDR3 DNA reads as TGCGCCAGCAGCTTGGCCGGGGGTAGCGGGAGTCCCAATGAGCAGTTCTTC.

The chain recombines TRBV15 with TRBJ2-1; tentatively, D is TRBD2 (5 bases). This CDR3 is 13 amino acids long. Germline V CDR1 and CDR2: LNHNV, YYDKDF (reference sequence). V was shortened by 3 bases and J by 9 bases, with 12 bases between the two germline ends. CDR3 bases: TGTGCCACCAGCAGTGATGAGGGCACTGAGCAGTTCTTC. This sequence encodes CATSSDEGTEQFF.

The rearrangement uses TRBV30 and TRBJ2-6; TRBD2 is a possible D gene (6 bases). CDR3 size: 15 residues. Germline loops: CDR1 GTSNPN, CDR2 SVGIG (reference sequence). Between the trimmed V and J ends, which lost 2 bases and 0 bases, there was a span of 8 bases. The CDR3 loop reads CAWSLGGSGANVLTF. The CDR3 nucleotides read TGTGCCTGGAGTTTGGGGGGCTCTGGGGCCAACGTCCTGACTTTC.

The chain links TRBV29-1 to TRBJ2-4, with a possible D match to TRBD2 (6 bases). CDR3 length: 12 residues. Germline V gene lookup returns CDR1 SQVTM and CDR2 ANQGSEA. CDR3 loop: CSVGTAKNIQYF. For the CDR3, the DNA is TGCTCTGTCGGGACTGCAAAAAACATTCAGTACTTC.

There are a few counts of this clone. The chain uses TRBV6-5 and TRBJ2-3, with 7 nucleotides matching TRBD2. CDR1 MNHEY and CDR2 SVGAGI come from the germline V gene. V trimming: 2 bases; J trimming: 5 bases; junction bases outside the gene matches: 7. The length of the CDR3 is 15 residues. DNA of the CDR3: TGTGCCAGCAGTTACGAGCGGGACCCAAGAGATACGCAGTATTTT. It translates to CASSYERDPRDTQYF.

This chain uses TRBV14 with TRBJ1-5; D unresolved. The CDR3 runs 13 residues. Germline V gives CDR1 SGHDN, CDR2 FVKESK. V was trimmed by 1 base and J by 9 bases, leaving 10 bases between them. CDR3 in amino acids: CASSQASGGPQHF. The CDR3 coding sequence is TGTGCCAGCAGCCAAGCGAGCGGCGGGCCCCAGCATTTT.

The chain links TRBV4-2 to TRBJ2-3, with TRBD2 as a possible D gene (5 bases). The CDR3 has 16 residues. Trimming removed 0 bases at V and 4 bases at J, with 14 bases between. Germline CDR1 is LGHNA and CDR2 is YNFKEQ. Written as DNA, the CDR3 is TGTGCCAGCAGCCAAGATGCGGGCGGCGGGCCAGATACGCAGTATTTT. Its translation: CASSQDAGGGPDTQYF.

This chain connects TRBV2 to TRBJ1-5; D is ambiguous. Trimming cost V 3 bases and J 5 bases, with 11 bases left between them. The germline V gene encodes CDR1 SNHLY and CDR2 FYNNEI. There are 14 residues in the CDR3. The CDR3 region has the DNA TGTGCCAGCAGTGATTCGGGGAAATATCAGCCCCAGCATTTT. Its translation is CASSDSGKYQPQHF.

This chain links TRBV7-9 with TRBJ2-1; 10 nucleotides match TRBD2. V shed 2 bases, J shed 7 bases, and the junction held 5 bases outside the gene matches. CDR1 and CDR2 (germline): SEHNR, FQNEAQ (reference sequence). The CDR3 sequence is 15 residues long. This CDR3 is CASSLSSGSRNEQFF. In DNA form, the CDR3 reads TGTGCCAGCAGCTTATCTAGCGGGAGTCGGAATGAGCAGTTCTTC.

The V and J genes are TRBV4-3 and TRBJ2-7; 9 bases match TRBD1. There are 14 residues in the CDR3. Germline CDR1 and CDR2: LGHNA and YSLEER. The J segment lost 1 base and the V segment lost 3 bases, leaving 1 base of the junction unmatched. The CDR3 DNA reads as TGCGCCAGCAGCCAGGGACAGGGATCCTACGAGCAGTACTTC. Residues: CASSQGQGSYEQYF.

Many counts were recorded for this clone. The V gene is TRBV11-2, the J gene TRBJ2-1; tentatively, D is TRBD1 (5 bases). CDR3 length equals 15 residues. From germline, CDR1 is SGHAT and CDR2 FQNNGV. Trimming removed 5 bases at V and 8 bases at J, with 19 bases between. CDR3 sequence (DNA): TGTGCCAGCAGCAAGGGCCAGGGCCGGTGGGATGAGCAGTTCTTC. It translates to CASSKGQGRWDEQFF.

This chain joins TRBV15 and TRBJ2-5; 9 nucleotides align to TRBD2. V lost 4 bases to trimming and J lost 5 bases; unmatched junction nucleotides: 11. In germline, CDR1 is LNHNV, CDR2 YYDKDF (reference sequence). The CDR3 extends over 16 amino acids. The CDR3 DNA sequence: TGTGCCACCAGCAAGGGGGGTAGCGGGAGTGCGGAGACCCAGTACTTC. As protein: CATSKGGSGSAETQYF.

This chain connects TRBV21-1 to TRBJ2-5; TRBD2 reflects the table's D call only, with no check against the DNA. TRBV21-1 is a pseudogene locus. This CDR3 contains 14 residues. The CDR3, as DNA: TGTGCCAGCAGCAAGAGCCTTCTGCCTCGGACCCAGTACTTC. Amino acids: CASSKSLLPRTQYF.

This clone was counted between two and nine times. The chain has TRBV7-9 and TRBJ1-4, with TRBD1 identical over 7 bases. This CDR3 has 16 amino acids. Germline CDR1 and CDR2: SEHNR and FQNEAQ (reference sequence). Trimming removed 5 bases from V and 0 bases from J; junction bases left unmatched: 6. The CDR3 region has the DNA TGTGCCAGCAGCCAGGGACAGCCGGCAACTAATGAAAAACTGTTTTTT. Protein product: CASSQGQPATNEKLFF.